This entry features one TCR beta chain sequence. The antigen is unknown. The time point denotes: newly diagnosed GD, antithyroid drugs for less than 3 months. Extracted RNA from PBMCs served as the source of the TCR library. This sample was taken from a study of regulatory T cells in long-lasting Graves disease. Study-wide points: Gene preferences differed: TRBV28, TRBJ1-2, TRBJ2-5 in persistent cases.

Losses at the gene ends were 2 bases for V and 12 bases for J; bases not matched to a gene: 2. Per germline, CDR1 KGHDR and CDR2 SFDVKD. CDR3 length: 12 residues. Relying on iRepertoire HTBI primers and Arm-PCR of CDR3 regions, the team built TCR beta libraries. Using its own MiXCR run on the multiplex PCR reads, TCRdb lists one record per CDR3 protein. The sample records about 440,000 distinct CDR3 sequences, more than 12% being singletons. These data were also filed under a second study, of T cells in Graves' hyperthyroidism and ophthalmopathy. That study reports: Over 18 months, lack of ophthalmopathy progression marked Graves' hyperthyroidism as stable.

This clonotype originated in a woman aged 25 to 39 with Graves disease. Sequenced material: peripheral blood mononuclear cells (PBMCs), taken at new diagnosis, from a patient treated with antithyroid drugs. The chain recombines TRBV24-1 with TRBJ2-1, with 8 bases identical to TRBD2. CDR3 bases: TGTGCCACCAGTGATTCGGGAGGGCGGCAGTTCTTC. Protein product: CATSDSGGRQFF.